Below, 7 T cell receptor beta chains from the same sample are listed, as sequenced in a study of cytomegalovirus exposure and HLA in healthy donors. PCR employed 60 Vbeta and 13 Jbeta primers. Some clones are missing from TCRdb's copy, which holds only in-frame ones; the method was immunoSEQ multiplex PCR. The sample yields about 150,000 clones, around 80% seen once. Sequenced material: PBMCs. The receptors come from a woman between 45 and 65 years old in good health and CMV-seropositive.

The chain uses TRBV6-6 and TRBJ2-5, with 9 bases that match TRBD2. Germline CDR1 MNHNY, CDR2 SVGAGI (reference sequence). The CDR3 consists of 15 residues. V gave up 3 bases and J gave up 9 bases; unmatched junction bases: 11. The CDR3 DNA reads as TGTGCCAGCAGTTATAGGGGTAGCGGGGGCATGGCCCAGTACTTC. Protein: CASSYRGSGGMAQYF.

This clone has only one observation. The genes are TRBV11-2 and TRBJ2-7; tentatively, D is TRBD1 (5 bases). The V gene lost 2 bases and the J gene lost 3 bases, with 11 bases spanning the gap. This CDR3 is built from 14 residues. The germline V gene encodes CDR1 SGHAT and CDR2 FQNNGV. The CDR3 coding sequence is TGTGCCAGCAGCTTACCTGACAGAGACTACGAGCAGTACTTC. Amino acid sequence: CASSLPDRDYEQYF.

This chain uses TRBV7-6 with TRBJ2-3, with a weak D call TRBD2 (5 bases). Looked up from germline, CDR1 is SGHVS and CDR2 is FNYEAQ. The V gene lost 1 base and the J gene lost 2 bases, with 13 bases spanning the gap. This CDR3 has 16 amino acids. The CDR3, as DNA: TGTGCCAGCAGCTTAGTGGGCGGGCAGATCACAGATACGCAGTATTTT. This codes for CASSLVGGQITDTQYF.

This chain joins TRBV6-7 and TRBJ2-4; no reliable D call. TRBV6-7 is placed among ORFs of uncertain function. This CDR3 has 12 residues. The V end was cut by 1 base, the J end by 6 bases, with 4 bases between. Here the CDR3 DNA reads TGTGCCAGCAGTTACTATAGAAACATTCAGTACTTC. It is translated as CASSYYRNIQYF.

This sequence joins TRBV25-1 and TRBJ2-3; the D gene is possibly TRBD2 (5 bases). Trimming removed 5 bases at V and 4 bases at J, with 13 bases between. Germline CDR1 MGHDK, CDR2 SYGVNS. The CDR3 has 14 residues. This CDR3 reads CASSLSGVSDTQYF. In nucleotides, the CDR3 is TGTGCCAGCAGTCTAAGCGGTGTCTCAGATACGCAGTATTTT.

This sequence joins TRBV5-6 and TRBJ2-7, with 7 bases aligning to TRBD1. CDR1 is SGHDT, CDR2 YYEEEE, per germline. The CDR3 sequence is 13 residues long. Trimming cost V 4 bases and J 4 bases; bases outside gene matches: 5. CDR3 DNA: TGTGCCAGCAGCGACAGGGCTGTTTACGAGCAGTACTTC. Protein sequence: CASSDRAVYEQYF.

The rearrangement uses TRBV14 and TRBJ2-7; D is undetermined. Germline CDR1 SGHDN, CDR2 FVKESK. This CDR3 is built from 12 residues. V lost 0 bases and J 9 bases, leaving 9 bases between the germline ends. In DNA form, the CDR3 reads TGTGCCAGCAGCCAAGATAGGCAGGTGCAGTACTTC. Protein product: CASSQDRQVQYF.